This record looks at one T cell receptor (beta chain) sequence and its context. A junction boundary mismatches the germline segment, possibly from a read error. The CDR3 contains 16 residues. Germline CDR1 reads SSHAT; CDR2 reads FNYEAQ (reference sequence). The data were taken from a study of somatic mutations in cytotoxic T cells in rheumatoid arthritis. Clones were sequenced by immunoSEQ multiplex PCR, and TCRdb holds only the in-frame ones, with some missing. Of just over 30,000 clones listed, roughly four fifths are singletons. Input material: CD8+ T cells sorted from blood. The sequence derives from an adult with rheumatoid arthritis. This chain links TRBV7-7 with TRBJ2-1, with 7 bases aligning to TRBD2. Written as DNA, the CDR3 is TGTGCTAGCAGCCTTAGCGGGCCAAGCTCCTACAATGAGCAGTTCTTC. Residues: CASSLSGPSSYNEQFF.